Included here is one T cell receptor beta chain sequence, with context. Its specificity is unknown. The data belong to a study of long-term antiretroviral therapy in people with HIV. Study in general: Samples from the earliest time points predate the 2015 immediate-ART recommendation by about a decade.

Study-wide findings and caveats: Spans of CDR3 length were tighter for HIV repertoires than for controls. Diversity rose after ART but stayed below transplant donor controls.

Held in samples before DNA extraction were roughly 0.9-11 million cryopreserved PBMC. Survey-level resolution applied to immunoSEQ assay v3.0. Sequenced by immunoSEQ multiplex PCR; TCRdb stores in-frame clones only, minus some. The repertoire holds more than 20,000 clones, with less than 85% as singletons. The CDR3 is 17 residues long. The ends lost 0 bases at V and 5 bases at J; junction bases unmatched: 12. Germline CDR1 SGHRS, CDR2 YFSETQ. This chain connects TRBV5-1 to TRBJ2-5; TRBD1 agrees at 8 bases. The sequence derives from a man aged 40-55 years with HIV. This specimen consisted of unsorted PBMCs, obtained 2.3 years after starting antiretroviral therapy. The CDR3 loop reads CASSLGATGGFRETQYF. CDR3 coding DNA: TGCGCCAGCAGCTTGGGAGCCACAGGGGGTTTTCGGGAGACCCAGTACTTC.